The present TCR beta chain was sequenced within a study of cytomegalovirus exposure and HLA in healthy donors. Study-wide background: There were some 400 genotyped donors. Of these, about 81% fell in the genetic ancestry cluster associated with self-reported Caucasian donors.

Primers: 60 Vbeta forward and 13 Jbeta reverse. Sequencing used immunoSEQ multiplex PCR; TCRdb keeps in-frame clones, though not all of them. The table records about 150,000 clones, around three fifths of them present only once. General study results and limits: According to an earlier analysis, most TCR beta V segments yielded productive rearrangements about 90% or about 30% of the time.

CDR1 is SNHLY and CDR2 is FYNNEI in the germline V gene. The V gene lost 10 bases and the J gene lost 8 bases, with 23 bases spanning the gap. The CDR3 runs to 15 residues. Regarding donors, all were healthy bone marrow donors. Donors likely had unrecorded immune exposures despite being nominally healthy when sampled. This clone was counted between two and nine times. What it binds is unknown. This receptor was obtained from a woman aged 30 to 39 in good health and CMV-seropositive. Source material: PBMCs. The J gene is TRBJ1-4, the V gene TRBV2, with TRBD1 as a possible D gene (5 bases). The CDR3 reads CATKRRVGLGEKLFF. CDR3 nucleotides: TGTGCCACGAAACGCAGGGTTGGCCTGGGGGAAAAACTGTTTTTT.